The present TCR beta chain was sequenced within a study of blood T cell repertoires in COVID-19. Overall study context: The origin of the acute and convalescent COVID-19 samples was the United States, Italy and Spain.

Sequencing used immunoSEQ multiplex PCR; TCRdb keeps in-frame clones, though not all of them. The sample has around 66,000 clones, roughly 77% seen once. The CDR3 spans 15 residues. J gave up 3 bases and V 4 bases, and 5 bases lay outside the gene matches. The germline CDR1 and CDR2 sequences are LGHNA and YSLEER. This sequence originates from a human donor in a cohort sampled during active COVID-19. J is TRBJ2-7 and V is TRBV4-3; TRBD2 matches at 11 bases. Specimen: peripheral blood. CDR3 sequence (DNA): TGCGCCAGCAGCCCCACTAGCGGGAGATTCTACGAGCAGTACTTC. Translated, it gives CASSPTSGRFYEQYF.